The present TCR beta chain was sequenced within a study of molecular identifiers for immune sequencing clone quantification. The table lists this clonotype with a count of one. No antigen is known for it. At one boundary the junction diverges from the germline segment, which might be a read error. MiXCR, run by TCRdb on the PCR reads, gives a single entry per CDR3 protein. The sample carries hundreds of thousands of distinct CDR3 sequences, roughly 27% recorded once. Study-wide points: One cell's worth of spiked Jurkat TCR RNA was reportedly detectable among about a million naive cells.

Sorting recovered naive CD8 T cells on a CD8+CD4-CCR7+CD45RA+ profile. The CDR3 consists of 13 residues. Germline values: CDR1 SEHNR, CDR2 FQNEAQ (reference sequence). The sample comprised naive CD8+ T cells from blood, with Jurkat cell RNA spiked in. Documented subset: FACS-sorted CD8+CD4-CCR7+CD45RA+ naive T cells. The chain joins TRBV7-9 to TRBJ2-7; tentative D call: TRBD2 (5 bases). This sequence originates from a human donor in good health. Some libraries in this study had Jurkat cell RNA spiked in. CDR3 sequence (DNA): TGTGCCCGCAGCTTATCGGGGAGCTACGAGCAGTACTTC. This codes for CARSLSGSYEQYF.